A selection of T cell receptor beta chains follows, all from one sample in a study of blood T cell repertoires in COVID-19. Clones were sequenced by immunoSEQ multiplex PCR, and TCRdb holds only the in-frame ones, with some missing. The sample includes more than 300,000 clones, more than 70% of them seen just once. Input material: peripheral blood. These receptors were taken from a woman aged 50 to 60 with acute or convalescent COVID-19. Both conserved end residues are part of each CDR3. A D gene is named only where the DNA matches it firmly. Clone size is not always given. Where it is, it says once, few, many or a class for expanded clones.

TRBD2 | TRBJ2-3 | . | TRBV7-9 | CASSLQGLGPTPQYF | TGTGCCAGCAGCTTACAAGGACTAGGCCCGACACCGCAGTATTTT
TRBD1 | TRBJ1-1 | . | TRBV28 | CASSLGQIAEAFF | TGTGCCAGCAGTTTGGGACAGATCGCTGAAGCTTTCTTT
. | TRBJ1-1 | . | TRBV18 | CASSPRRDGEAFF | TGTGCCAGCTCACCGAGGAGGGACGGTGAAGCTTTCTTT
TRBD2 | TRBJ2-2 | . | TRBV2 | CASRWGTSGMDTGELFF | TGTGCCAGCAGATGGGGGACTAGCGGGATGGATACCGGGGAGCTGTTTTTT
TRBD2 | TRBJ2-7 | . | TRBV9 | CASSVGLAGNYEQYF | TGTGCCAGCAGCGTTGGGCTAGCGGGAAACTACGAGCAGTACTTC
TRBD2 | TRBJ2-5 | . | TRBV15 | CATSRDWIRSGTKETQYF | TGTGCCACCAGCAGAGATTGGATTCGTAGCGGGACCAAAGAGACCCAGTACTTC
. | TRBJ2-7 | . | TRBV5-8 | CASSLGGASGYEQYF | TGTGCCAGCAGCTTGGGTGGGGCTTCAGGATACGAGCAGTACTTC
. | TRBJ2-1 | . | TRBV5-6 | CASSSGLTYNEQFF | TGTGCCAGCAGCTCCGGACTAACGTACAATGAGCAGTTCTTC
. | TRBJ1-4 | . | TRBV6-5 | CATTQGNFEKLFF | TGTGCCACCACACAGGGAAATTTCGAAAAACTGTTTTTT
TRBD1 | TRBJ1-4 | . | TRBV5-1 | CASSLGQGPPNEKLFF | TGCGCCAGCAGCTTGGGACAGGGGCCGCCCAACGAAAAACTGTTTTTT
. | TRBJ2-7 | . | TRBV2 | CASNKQGYEQYF | TGTGCCAGCAATAAACAGGGCTACGAGCAGTACTTC
TRBD2 | TRBJ2-1 | . | TRBV24-1 | CATSDWASGISYNEQFF | TGTGCCACCAGTGATTGGGCTAGCGGGATTTCCTACAATGAGCAGTTCTTC
TRBD2 | TRBJ2-1 | . | TRBV29-1 | CSGETSLYNEQFF | TGCAGCGGAGAGACTAGCTTGTACAATGAGCAGTTCTTC
. | TRBJ2-2 | . | TRBV24-1 | CATSDYPGRLNTGELFF | TGTGCCACCAGTGATTATCCGGGAAGGTTGAACACCGGGGAGCTGTTTTTT
. | TRBJ1-5 | . | TRBV7-2 | CASSLGPGANQPQHF | TGTGCCAGCAGCTTAGGACCAGGGGCGAATCAGCCCCAGCATTTT
. | TRBJ1-5 | . | TRBV27 | CASSNNGGHNQPQHF | TGTGCCAGCAGCAACAACGGGGGGCACAATCAGCCCCAGCATTTT
. | TRBJ2-7 | . | TRBV11-3 | CASSLGHSSYEQYF | TGTGCCAGCAGCTTAGGACATAGCTCCTACGAGCAGTACTTC
TRBD2 | TRBJ2-3 | . | TRBV19 | CASSGTSSQQDTQYF | TGTGCCAGCTCCGGGACTAGCTCACAACAGGATACGCAGTATTTT
TRBD2 | TRBJ2-5 | . | TRBV9 | CASSGKGLAGQETQYF | TGTGCCAGCAGCGGGAAGGGACTAGCGGGTCAAGAGACCCAGTACTTC
TRBD1 | TRBJ2-1 | . | TRBV5-4 | CASSLAGGANNEQFF | TGTGCCAGCAGCTTGGCAGGGGGCGCGAACAATGAGCAGTTCTTC
. | TRBJ2-7 | . | TRBV10-3 | CAISEGQGQYF | TGTGCCATCAGTGAGGGGCAGGGACAGTACTTC
. | TRBJ2-7 | . | TRBV7-3 | CASSLTVPGVEQYF | TGTGCCAGCAGCTTAACCGTTCCAGGGGTCGAGCAGTACTTC
TRBD1 | TRBJ1-1 | . | TRBV28 | CASRGTVNTEAFF | TGTGCCAGCAGGGGGACAGTGAACACTGAAGCTTTCTTT
TRBD2 | TRBJ2-7 | . | TRBV4-1 | CASSQATRETYEQYF | TGCGCCAGCAGCCAAGCGACGCGGGAGACCTACGAGCAGTACTTC
TRBD1 | TRBJ1-2 | . | TRBV7-9 | CASSLPGGQGARNYGYTF | TGTGCCAGCAGTTTGCCCGGGGGACAGGGGGCGCGGAACTATGGCTACACCTTC
TRBD1 | TRBJ2-7 | . | TRBV11-2 | CASSRTGQGTYEQYF | TGTGCCAGCAGCCGGACGGGACAGGGGACCTACGAGCAGTACTTC
TRBD2 | TRBJ2-7 | . | TRBV5-1 | CASSLGGRLGDEQYF | TGCGCCAGCAGTCTGGGAGGGCGGTTGGGGGACGAGCAGTACTTC
TRBD2 | TRBJ2-7 | . | TRBV7-2 | CASSISGFSYEQYF | TGTGCCAGCAGCATTAGCGGGTTTTCCTACGAGCAGTACTTC
. | TRBJ2-7 | . | TRBV28 | CASSTSGRFDF | TGTGCCAGCAGTACCTCAGGGCGATTCGACTTC
TRBD2 | TRBJ2-1 | . | TRBV7-3 | CASSNTPGLAGEDQFF | TGTGCCAGCAGCAACACGCCGGGACTAGCGGGAGAGGACCAGTTCTTC
TRBD1 | TRBJ2-7 | . | TRBV5-1 | CASFLGTDFQGPYEQYF | TGCGCCAGTTTTCTCGGGACAGATTTTCAGGGCCCCTACGAGCAGTACTTC
. | TRBJ1-5 | . | TRBV24-1 | CATSDFGNQPQHF | TGTGCCACCAGTGATTTCGGCAATCAGCCCCAGCATTTT
TRBD1 | TRBJ2-7 | . | TRBV6-5 | CASSLSPRDRPYF | TGTGCCAGCAGTTTATCGCCCCGGGACAGGCCTTACTTC
TRBD1 | TRBJ2-5 | . | TRBV24-1 | CATSDLGQGVETQYF | TGTGCCACCAGTGATCTAGGACAGGGGGTAGAGACCCAGTACTTC
. | TRBJ2-1 | many | TRBV2 | CASSDGPEEFF | TGTGCCAGCAGCGACGGACCGGAGGAGTTCTTC
. | TRBJ1-4 | . | TRBV6-2/TRBV6-3 | CASSYSRTTNEKLFF | TGTGCCAGCAGTTACTCCAGAACAACTAATGAAAAACTGTTTTTT
. | TRBJ1-5 | . | TRBV15 | CATSRIQGQPQHF | TGTGCCACCAGCAGGATACAGGGTCAGCCCCAGCATTTT
TRBD1 | TRBJ1-1 | . | TRBV2 | CASSRTGGVGAFF | TGTGCCAGCTCAAGGACAGGGGGCGTCGGAGCTTTCTTT
. | TRBJ1-1 | . | TRBV27 | CASFKKAGNTEAFF | TGTGCCAGCTTCAAGAAGGCAGGGAACACTGAAGCTTTCTTT
TRBD1 | TRBJ1-4 | . | TRBV7-2 | CASSPRTGGHEKLFF | TGTGCCAGCAGCCCGAGGACAGGGGGCCATGAAAAACTGTTTTTT
. | TRBJ2-2 | . | TRBV7-8 | CASSSRGVGNTGELFF | TGTGCCAGCAGCTCCAGGGGGGTCGGGAACACCGGGGAGCTGTTTTTT
. | TRBJ2-7 | . | TRBV7-2 | CASSFGRAPYEQYF | TGTGCCAGCAGCTTTGGCAGGGCGCCCTACGAGCAGTACTTC
. | TRBJ1-2 | . | TRBV18 | CASSRSGNNNYGYTF | TGTGCCAGCTCACGGTCCGGGAACAATAACTATGGCTACACCTTC
TRBD1 | TRBJ1-3 | . | TRBV7-9 | CASRSPGQGAGNTIYF | TGTGCCAGCAGATCTCCGGGACAGGGTGCTGGAAACACCATATATTTT
TRBD1 | TRBJ2-5 | . | TRBV3-1/TRBV3-2 | CASSPRTGGEQETQYF | TGTGCCAGCAGCCCTCGGACAGGGGGCGAACAAGAGACCCAGTACTTC
TRBD1 | TRBJ1-1 | once | TRBV5-4 | CASSRQGDVSTEAFF | TGTGCCAGCAGCAGACAGGGGGACGTAAGCACTGAAGCTTTCTTT